A single sample gave rise to the 25 T cell receptor beta chains below, sequenced in a study of T cells in Graves' hyperthyroidism and ophthalmopathy. The TCR beta CDR3 regions underwent amplification using RNA transcripts as the source. TCR CDR3 regions were first amplified by RT-PCR with HTBI primers. TCRdb reanalysed the multiplex PCR reads using MiXCR and keeps one entry per CDR3 protein. Among under 450,000 distinct CDR3 sequences listed, approximately 15% were seen once. The sequencing sample was made of blood. These TCRs come from a woman between 18 and 29 years old with Graves' hyperthyroidism.

In its sample, this clonotype was seen many times. One junction end disagrees with the germline gene, perhaps due to a read error. V is TRBV5-1 and J is TRBJ1-3; D call uncertain. CDR1 and CDR2 (germline): SGHRS, YFSETQ. The CDR3 runs 14 residues. CDR3 coding DNA: TGTGCCAGCAGCTTGGGAACAACTGGAAACACCATATATTTT. It yields the protein CASSLGTTGNTIYF.

This clonotype showed up just a few times. The V and J genes are TRBV4-1 and TRBJ2-5; D is perhaps TRBD1 or TRBD2 (5 bases each). V was trimmed by 4 bases and J by 11 bases, leaving 11 bases between them. The CDR3 is 11 residues long. The V gene's germline CDR1 is MGHRA and CDR2 YSYEKL. CDR3 amino acids: CASSLYGAQYF. CDR3 DNA sequence: TGCGCCAGCAGCCTCTACGGGGCTCAGTACTTC.

This clonotype has a count of ten or more. The gene calls are TRBV28 and TRBJ2-7, with D perhaps TRBD2 (6 bases). Germline V gene sequence: CDR1 MDHEN, CDR2 SYDVKM. Trimming shortened V by 3 bases and J by 3 bases, and 12 bases separated the two germline ends. The CDR3 totals 14 residues. The CDR3 protein is CASSLMRGRYEQYF. The CDR3 DNA is TGTGCCAGCAGTTTGATGCGGGGACGCTACGAGCAGTACTTC.

This clonotype was counted many times. The CDR3 protein is CASSSDRDSIYGYTF. CDR3 DNA sequence: TGTGCCAGCAGTTCGGACAGGGACTCTATCTATGGCTACACCTTC. The gene calls are TRBV27 and TRBJ1-2, with TRBD1 identical over 8 bases. From germline, CDR1 is MNHEY and CDR2 SMNVEV (reference sequence). This CDR3 region has 15 residues. The V segment lost 4 bases and the J segment 4 bases; nucleotides outside the gene matches: 8.

The table lists this clonotype with a few counts. The gene calls are TRBV27 and TRBJ2-6; TRBD1 or TRBD2 may be the D gene (5 bases each). The V gene's germline CDR1 is MNHEY and CDR2 SMNVEV (reference sequence). The CDR3 has 15 amino acids. V dropped 6 bases and J dropped 4 bases, with 13 bases sitting between them. CDR3 sequence: CASSHRDLGANVLTF. In nucleotides, the CDR3 is TGTGCCAGCAGCCACCGGGACCTAGGGGCCAACGTCCTGACTTTC.

This clonotype showed up just a few times. This chain links TRBV10-3 with TRBJ2-6; perhaps TRBD1 as D (6 bases). Germline-derived CDR1 and CDR2 are ENHRY and SYGVKD. The V end was cut by 4 bases, the J end by 0 bases, with 16 bases between. The CDR3 has 18 amino acids. This CDR3 is CAISGGQLAPSGANVLTF. The DNA for the CDR3 is TGTGCCATCAGTGGAGGACAGCTTGCACCCTCTGGGGCCAACGTCCTGACTTTC.

This clonotype was detected ten times or more. This chain uses TRBV2 with TRBJ1-5; possible D gene TRBD1, 6 bases. The germline gives CDR1 SNHLY, CDR2 FYNNEI. V gave up 6 bases and J gave up 0 bases, with 12 bases separating them. The CDR3 contains 15 residues. The CDR3 sequence: CASRRGGGSNQPQHF. CDR3 DNA: TGTGCCAGCAGAAGAGGGGGGGGTAGCAATCAGCCCCAGCATTTT.

This sequence joins TRBV19 and TRBJ1-1; D call uncertain. Per germline, CDR1 LNHDA and CDR2 SQIVND (reference sequence). This CDR3 region has 11 residues. Trimming took 3 bases from V and 7 from J, leaving 6 bases between them. The CDR3 nucleotides read TGTGCCAGTAGTATCTTGCTTGAAGCTTTCTTT. Its translation: CASSILLEAFF.

V gene TRBV19 combines with J gene TRBJ2-1; 9 nucleotides agree with TRBD2. The V gene end was trimmed by 1 base and the J gene end by 6 bases; junction bases not matched to a gene: 10. There are 17 residues in the CDR3. Germline loops: CDR1 LNHDA, CDR2 SQIVND (reference sequence). For the CDR3, the DNA is TGTGCCAGTAGTATAGTGTCCGTAGCGGGAGTGGGCAATGAGCAGTTCTTC. It yields the protein CASSIVSVAGVGNEQFF.

This clonotype was picked up many times. This chain joins TRBV5-5 and TRBJ2-1; D is uncertain. V lost 4 bases to trimming and J lost 0 bases, with 11 bases between them. CDR3 length equals 15 residues. Per germline, CDR1 SGHKS and CDR2 YYEKEE (reference sequence). The CDR3 region is CASSPDGSSYNEQFF. DNA for the CDR3: TGTGCCAGCAGCCCGGACGGCAGCTCCTACAATGAGCAGTTCTTC.

This clonotype was observed at least ten times. The chain recombines TRBV12-3 or TRBV12-4 with TRBJ1-2; D is perhaps TRBD1 (5 bases). The V and J ends lost 5 bases and 7 bases respectively, with 23 bases between them. This CDR3 has 16 residues. The CDR3 loop is CASSRYEIKGVGGYTF. CDR3 DNA: TGTGCCAGCAGTCGATACGAGATCAAAGGGGTTGGTGGCTACACCTTC.

This clonotype turned up a few times. The V and J genes are TRBV10-3 and TRBJ2-7, with TRBD1 as a possible D gene (6 bases). The CDR3 covers 13 residues. V was shortened by 10 bases and J by 0 bases, with 13 bases between the two germline ends. Germline CDR1 ENHRY, CDR2 SYGVKD. This CDR3 is CATTRDNSYEQYF. As DNA, the CDR3 is TGTGCCACGACTCGGGACAACTCCTACGAGCAGTACTTC.

This clonotype was observed many times. The V and J genes are TRBV27 and TRBJ1-2; D is undetermined. The CDR3 loop spans 16 amino acids. V was pared by 7 bases and J by 0 bases, with 18 bases between. From germline, CDR1 is MNHEY and CDR2 SMNVEV (reference sequence). CDR3 bases: TGTGCCAGCATCCCAACGGGCCCGACAACTAACTATGGCTACACCTTC. Residues: CASIPTGPTTNYGYTF.

Of note for this clonotype: Just one base apart from a much larger clone, this may be a read error. V is TRBV9 and J is TRBJ2-1; 10 bases fit TRBD2. The length of the CDR3 is 18 residues. Germline values: CDR1 SGDLS, CDR2 YYNGEE. With V trimmed by 2 bases and J by 6 bases, 14 bases remained unmatched. The CDR3 DNA sequence: TGTGCCAGCAGCGTCAGACCCGGGGCTAGCGGGAGCGGCAATGAGCAGTTCTTC. Translating gives CASSVRPGASGSGNEQFF.

A note on this clonotype: A much larger clone differs from this one at a single base, so this may be a read error. The genes are TRBV6-2 or TRBV6-3 and TRBJ2-7; tentative D call: TRBD2 (5 bases). Per germline, CDR1 MNHEY and CDR2 SVGEGT. This CDR3 contains 14 residues. Trimming pared 6 bases from V and 2 bases from J, leaving 14 bases between. The CDR3 is CASSPDSRPYEQYF. CDR3 DNA: TGTGCCAGCAGCCCGGACTCACGGCCCTACGAGCAGTACTTC.

This clonotype was found many times. The J gene is TRBJ1-1, the V gene TRBV20-1; a weak D match, TRBD1 (6 bases). The CDR3 covers 12 residues. Germline V gene data show CDR1 as DFQATT and CDR2 as SNEGSKA (reference sequence). The ends were cut back, 5 bases at V and 3 bases at J, with 10 bases in the middle. CDR3 amino acids: CSAWEGDTEAFF. The CDR3 DNA sequence: TGCAGTGCTTGGGAGGGGGACACTGAAGCTTTCTTT.

This chain uses TRBV19 with TRBJ1-5; D is undetermined. The CDR3 loop spans 13 amino acids. V lost 7 bases to trimming and J lost 3 bases, with 10 bases between them. Germline V lookup: CDR1 LNHDA, CDR2 SQIVND (reference sequence). CDR3 DNA sequence: TGTGCCAGTAATAAAGACACCAATCAGCCCCAGCATTTT. Protein product: CASNKDTNQPQHF.

This clonotype was recorded a few times. DNA for the CDR3: TGTGCCAGCAGTTACTCTGGACCTGGCAGTGAAGCTTTCTTT. It translates to CASSYSGPGSEAFF. The V call is TRBV6-5, the J call TRBJ1-1; D unresolved. The CDR3 runs 14 residues. V was cut by 0 bases and J by 7 bases, with 12 bases left in between. CDR1 MNHEY and CDR2 SVGAGI come from the germline V gene.

This clonotype has at least ten counts. CDR3 residues: CASSLGPMGLNEQYF. The DNA of the CDR3 is TGTGCCAGCAGCTTAGGGCCCATGGGCTTGAACGAGCAGTACTTC. V is TRBV13 and J is TRBJ2-7; D uncertain. This CDR3 spans 15 amino acids. Germline CDR1 is PRHDT and CDR2 is FYEKMQ (reference sequence). V gave up 0 bases and J gave up 5 bases, with 14 bases separating them. The whole variable domain, filled in from reference TRBV13 and TRBJ2-7, reads AAGVIQSPRHLIKEKRETATLKCYPIPRHDTVYWYQQGPGQDPQFLISFYEKMQSDKGSIPDRFSAQQFSDYHSELNMSSLELGDSALYFCASSLGPMGLNEQYFGPGTRLTVT.

The chain has TRBV7-9 and TRBJ2-1; the match to TRBD2 covers 11 bases. The CDR3 contains 16 residues. Germline CDR1 is SEHNR and CDR2 is FQNEAQ (reference sequence). V lost 4 bases and J lost 5; bases outside the gene matches: 7. The CDR3, as DNA: TGTGCCAGCAGCTCGATTAGCGGGAGGGGCGACAATGAGCAGTTCTTC. This encodes CASSSISGRGDNEQFF.

The sample holds many counts of this clonotype. The chain couples TRBV12-3 or TRBV12-4 to TRBJ2-7; 10 nucleotides align to TRBD1. The CDR3 length is 14 residues. V lost 6 bases, J lost 2 bases, and 4 bases stayed unmatched. CDR3 in amino acids: CASRHGQGAYEQYF. The CDR3 nucleotides read TGTGCCAGCAGACATGGACAGGGGGCCTACGAGCAGTACTTC.

This clonotype was found many times. V gene TRBV28 combines with J gene TRBJ2-1; TRBD1 agrees at 8 bases. Germline CDR1 is MDHEN and CDR2 is SYDVKM. This CDR3 has 16 amino acids. Unmatched junction bases numbered 11, after V lost 3 bases and J lost 7 bases. CDR3 sequence: CASSLFVTGVLNEQFF. CDR3 in DNA: TGTGCCAGCAGTTTGTTCGTGACAGGGGTTTTGAATGAGCAGTTCTTC. Combining the CDR3 with reference TRBV28 and TRBJ2-1 gives the whole variable domain DVKVTQSSRYLVKRTGEKVFLECVQDMDHENMFWYRQDPGLGLRLIYFSYDVKMKEKGDIPEGYSVSREKKERFSLILESASTNQTSMYLCASSLFVTGVLNEQFFGPGTRLTVL.

This clonotype was observed at least ten times. The chain couples TRBV20-1 to TRBJ2-7; TRBD1 agrees at 7 bases. V lost 2 bases to trimming and J lost 2 bases; unmatched junction nucleotides: 3. There are 13 residues in the CDR3. Germline CDR1 is DFQATT and CDR2 is SNEGSKA (reference sequence). The CDR3 loop reads CSARSDRTYEQYF. The CDR3, as DNA: TGCAGTGCTAGATCGGACAGGACCTACGAGCAGTACTTC.

This clonotype was seen only once. The J gene is TRBJ2-1, the V gene TRBV6-1, with 7 bases fitting TRBD2. The CDR3 consists of 16 residues. CDR1 is MNHNS, CDR2 SASEGT, per germline. The V segment lost 4 bases and the J segment 8 bases; nucleotides outside the gene matches: 14. CDR3 in DNA: TGTGCCAGCAGTGGGGGGGGGGGGGGGGGGGGGGATGAGCAGTTCTTC. This gives the protein CASSGGGGGGGDEQFF.

This clonotype was seen repeatedly, ten times or more. The chain couples TRBV15 to TRBJ2-5; D remains ambiguous. Trimming removed 0 bases from V and 5 bases from J, with 13 bases in between. The germline gives CDR1 LNHNV, CDR2 YYDKDF (reference sequence). This CDR3 has 15 residues. The DNA for the CDR3 is TGTGCCACCAGCAGAGATAGGTTGGGTGAGGAGACCCAGTACTTC. Its translation is CATSRDRLGEETQYF.